This paragraph reports one T cell receptor beta chain. The data belong to a study of T cells in Graves' hyperthyroidism and ophthalmopathy. Amplified TCR beta CDR3 regions derived from RNA transcripts. Carried out on the TCR CDR3, a first-round RT-PCR used the HTBI primer set. TCRdb re-derived calls from the multiplex PCR reads in MiXCR, one entry per CDR3 protein. Here the sample spans around 340,000 distinct CDR3 sequences, approximately 13% being singletons. This CDR3 contains 10 residues. CDR1 is LGHNA, CDR2 YSLEER, per germline. Trimming shortened V by 9 bases and J by 7 bases, and 9 bases separated the two germline ends.

The J gene is TRBJ1-1, the V gene TRBV4-3; no reliable D call. What was sequenced was blood. This TCR came from a woman aged 30 to 39 with Graves' hyperthyroidism. The CDR3: CARKGGEAFF. CDR3 nucleotide sequence: TGCGCCAGGAAAGGAGGTGAAGCTTTCTTT.